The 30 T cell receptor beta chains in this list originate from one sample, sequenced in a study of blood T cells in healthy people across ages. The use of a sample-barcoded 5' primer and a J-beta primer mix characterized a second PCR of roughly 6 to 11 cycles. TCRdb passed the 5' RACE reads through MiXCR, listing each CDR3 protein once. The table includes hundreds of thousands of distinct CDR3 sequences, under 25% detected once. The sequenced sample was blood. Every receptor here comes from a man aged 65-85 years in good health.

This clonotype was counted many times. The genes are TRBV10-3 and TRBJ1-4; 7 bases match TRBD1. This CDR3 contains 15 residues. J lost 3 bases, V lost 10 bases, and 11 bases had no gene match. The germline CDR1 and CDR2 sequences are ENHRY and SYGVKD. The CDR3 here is CATHAQGQSNEKLFF. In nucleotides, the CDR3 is TGTGCCACGCATGCCCAGGGACAGTCTAATGAAAAACTGTTTTTT.

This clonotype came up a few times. CDR3 bases: TGCAGTGCTAGAGAGTATCGAAGCTCCTACAATGAGCAGTTCTTC. Residues: CSAREYRSSYNEQFF. The genes are TRBV20-1 and TRBJ2-1; D gene unclear. CDR3 size: 15 residues. V was pared by 0 bases and J by 0 bases, with 9 bases between. The germline V gene has CDR1 DFQATT and CDR2 SNEGSKA (reference sequence).

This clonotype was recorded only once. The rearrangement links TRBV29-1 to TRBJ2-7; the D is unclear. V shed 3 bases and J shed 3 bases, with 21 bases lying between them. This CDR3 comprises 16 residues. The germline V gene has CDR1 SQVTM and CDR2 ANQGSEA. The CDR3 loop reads CSVEAGYEASHYEQYF. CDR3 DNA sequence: TGCAGCGTTGAGGCCGGGTACGAAGCTTCTCACTACGAGCAGTACTTC.

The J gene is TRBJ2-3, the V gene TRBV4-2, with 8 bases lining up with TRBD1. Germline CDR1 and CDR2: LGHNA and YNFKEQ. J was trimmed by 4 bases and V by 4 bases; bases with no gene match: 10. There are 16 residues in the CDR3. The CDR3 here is CASSLEGRGQADTQYF. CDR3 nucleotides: TGTGCCAGCAGCCTAGAGGGCAGGGGGCAGGCAGATACGCAGTATTTT.

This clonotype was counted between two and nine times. CDR3 residues: CASSPGAKYNEQFF. DNA of the CDR3: TGTGCCAGCAGCCCTGGGGCAAAGTACAATGAGCAGTTCTTC. V is TRBV7-2 and J is TRBJ2-1; TRBD1 might be the D (5 bases). CDR1 SGHTA and CDR2 FQGNSA come from the germline V gene. The CDR3 has 14 amino acids. Trimming removed 5 bases at V and 4 bases at J, with 12 bases between.

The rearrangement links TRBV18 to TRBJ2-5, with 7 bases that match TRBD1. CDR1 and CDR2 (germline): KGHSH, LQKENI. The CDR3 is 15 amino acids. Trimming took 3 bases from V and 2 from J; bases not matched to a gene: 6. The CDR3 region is CASSPKGGRQETQYF. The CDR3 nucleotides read TGTGCCAGCTCACCCAAAGGGGGCCGGCAAGAGACCCAGTACTTC. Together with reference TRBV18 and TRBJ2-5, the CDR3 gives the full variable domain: NAGVMQNPRHLVRRRGQEARLRCSPMKGHSHVYWYRQLPEEGLKFMVYLQKENIIDESGMPKERFSAEFPKEGPSILRIQQVVRGDSAAYFCASSPKGGRQETQYFGPGTRLLVL.

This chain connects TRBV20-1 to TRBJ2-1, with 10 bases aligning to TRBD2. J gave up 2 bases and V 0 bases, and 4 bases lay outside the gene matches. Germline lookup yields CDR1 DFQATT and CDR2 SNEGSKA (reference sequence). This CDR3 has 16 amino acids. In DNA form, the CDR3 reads TGCAGTGCTAGAGACCACAGCGGGGGGGCCTACAATGAGCAGTTCTTC. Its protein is CSARDHSGGAYNEQFF.

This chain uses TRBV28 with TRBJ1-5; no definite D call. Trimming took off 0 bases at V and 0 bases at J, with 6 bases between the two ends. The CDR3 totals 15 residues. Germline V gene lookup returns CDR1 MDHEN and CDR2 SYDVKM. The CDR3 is CASSLWANSNQPQHF. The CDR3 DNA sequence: TGTGCCAGCAGTTTATGGGCCAATAGCAATCAGCCCCAGCATTTT.

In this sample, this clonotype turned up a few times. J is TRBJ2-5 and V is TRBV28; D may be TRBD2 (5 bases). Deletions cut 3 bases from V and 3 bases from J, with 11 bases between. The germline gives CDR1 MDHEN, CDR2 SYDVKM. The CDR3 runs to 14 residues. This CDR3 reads CASSLERVEETQYF. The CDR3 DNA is TGTGCCAGCAGTTTGGAGAGGGTTGAAGAGACCCAGTACTTC.

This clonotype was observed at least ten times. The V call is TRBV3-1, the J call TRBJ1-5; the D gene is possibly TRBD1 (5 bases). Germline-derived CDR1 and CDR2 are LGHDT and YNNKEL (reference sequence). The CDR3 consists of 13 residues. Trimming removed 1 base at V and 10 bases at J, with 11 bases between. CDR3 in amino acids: CASSQAGATPQHF. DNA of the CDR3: TGTGCCAGCAGCCAAGCTGGGGCCACCCCCCAGCATTTT.

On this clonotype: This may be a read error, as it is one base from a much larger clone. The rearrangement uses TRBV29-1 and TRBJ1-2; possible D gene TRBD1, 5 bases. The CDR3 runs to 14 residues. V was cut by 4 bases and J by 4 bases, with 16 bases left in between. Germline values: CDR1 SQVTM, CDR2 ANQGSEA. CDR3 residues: CSVGRRGPLYGYTF. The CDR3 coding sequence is TGCAGCGTTGGGCGTAGGGGACCGCTCTATGGCTACACCTTC.

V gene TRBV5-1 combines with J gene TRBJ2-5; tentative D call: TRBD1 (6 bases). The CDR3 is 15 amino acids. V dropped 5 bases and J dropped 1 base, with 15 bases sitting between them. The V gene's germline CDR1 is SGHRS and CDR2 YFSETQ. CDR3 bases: TGCGCCAGCAGTGGGCAGGGGAAAACCCAAGAGACCCAGTACTTC. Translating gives CASSGQGKTQETQYF.

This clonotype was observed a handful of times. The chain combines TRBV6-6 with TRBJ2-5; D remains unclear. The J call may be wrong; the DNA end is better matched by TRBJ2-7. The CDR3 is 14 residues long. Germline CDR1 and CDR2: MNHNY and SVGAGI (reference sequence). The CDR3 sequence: CASSYGQTSYEQYF. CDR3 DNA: TGTGCCAGCAGTTACGGGCAGACCTCCTACGAGCAGTACTTC.

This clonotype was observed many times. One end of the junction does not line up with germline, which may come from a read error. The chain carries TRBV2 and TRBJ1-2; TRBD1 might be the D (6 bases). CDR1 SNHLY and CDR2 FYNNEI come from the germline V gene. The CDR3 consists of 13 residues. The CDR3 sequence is CASSERRQGRCAF. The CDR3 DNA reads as TGTGCCAGCAGTGAAAGGCGCCAGGGGCGCTGCGCCTTC.

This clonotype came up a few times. CDR3 nucleotides: TGTGCCAGCAGTTTGCAAGGGATGGAGACCCAGTACTTC. It translates to CASSLQGMETQYF. This rearrangement joins TRBV12-3 or TRBV12-4 to TRBJ2-5; D is unclear. V was clipped by 3 bases and J by 5 bases, with 10 bases between them. This CDR3 region has 13 residues.

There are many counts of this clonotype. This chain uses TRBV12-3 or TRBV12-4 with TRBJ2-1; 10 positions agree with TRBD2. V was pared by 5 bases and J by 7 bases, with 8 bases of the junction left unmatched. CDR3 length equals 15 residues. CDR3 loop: CASSPVSGRGNEQFF. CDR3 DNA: TGTGCCAGCAGTCCGGTGAGCGGGAGGGGGAATGAGCAGTTCTTC.

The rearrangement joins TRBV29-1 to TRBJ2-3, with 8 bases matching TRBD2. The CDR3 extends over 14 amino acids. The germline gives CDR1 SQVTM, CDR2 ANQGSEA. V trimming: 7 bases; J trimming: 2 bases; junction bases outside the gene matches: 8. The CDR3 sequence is CSATGGPLTDTQYF. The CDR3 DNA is TGCAGCGCGACGGGAGGGCCTCTCACAGATACGCAGTATTTT.

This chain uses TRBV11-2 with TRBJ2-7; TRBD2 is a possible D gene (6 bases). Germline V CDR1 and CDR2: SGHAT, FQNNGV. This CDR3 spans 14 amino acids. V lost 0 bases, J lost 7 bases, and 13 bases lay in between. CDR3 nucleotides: TGTGCCAGCAGCTTAGACCTAGCGACTCCGGAGCAGTACTTC. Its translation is CASSLDLATPEQYF.

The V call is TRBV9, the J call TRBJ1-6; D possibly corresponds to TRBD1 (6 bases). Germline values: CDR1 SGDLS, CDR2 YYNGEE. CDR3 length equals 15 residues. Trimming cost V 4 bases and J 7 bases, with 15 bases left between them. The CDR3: CASSTTQGGNSPLHF. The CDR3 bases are TGTGCCAGCAGCACGACACAGGGTGGCAATTCACCCCTCCACTTT.

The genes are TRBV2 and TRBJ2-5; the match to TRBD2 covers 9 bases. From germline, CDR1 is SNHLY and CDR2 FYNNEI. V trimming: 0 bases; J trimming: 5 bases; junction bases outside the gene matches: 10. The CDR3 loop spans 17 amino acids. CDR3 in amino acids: CASSEALKPSGMETQYF. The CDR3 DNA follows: TGTGCCAGCAGTGAAGCGCTTAAGCCTAGCGGGATGGAGACCCAGTACTTC.

CDR3 in amino acids: CASSVNRGRYEQYF. The CDR3 DNA is TGTGCCAGCAGTGTTAACAGGGGGAGATACGAGCAGTACTTC. The chain joins TRBV6-1 to TRBJ2-7; TRBD1 matches at 8 bases. CDR3 length: 14 residues. The J segment lost 4 bases and the V segment lost 4 bases, leaving 6 bases of the junction unmatched. Germline V gene lookup returns CDR1 MNHNS and CDR2 SASEGT.

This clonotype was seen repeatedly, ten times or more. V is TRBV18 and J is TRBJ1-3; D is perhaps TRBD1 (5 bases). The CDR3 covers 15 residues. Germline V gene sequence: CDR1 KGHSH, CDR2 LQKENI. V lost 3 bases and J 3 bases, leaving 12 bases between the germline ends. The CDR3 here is CASSPARESGNTIYF. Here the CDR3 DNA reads TGTGCCAGCTCACCGGCCAGGGAGAGTGGAAACACCATATATTTT.

CDR3 in amino acids: CASSRPGGTTDTQYF. The CDR3 DNA is TGTGCCAGCAGCCGACCGGGGGGGACCACAGATACGCAGTATTTT. V gene TRBV5-6 combines with J gene TRBJ2-3; TRBD2 agrees at 8 bases. The germline CDR1 and CDR2 sequences are SGHDT and YYEEEE. V was pared by 4 bases and J by 2 bases, with 6 bases of the junction left unmatched. CDR3 size: 15 residues.

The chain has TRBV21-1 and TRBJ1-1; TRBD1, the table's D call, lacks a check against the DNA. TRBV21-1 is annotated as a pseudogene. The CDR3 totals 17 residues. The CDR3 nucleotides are TGTGCCAGCAGCAAAGGAGGGGGGCGCGTCCCGAACACTGAAGCTTTCTTT. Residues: CASSKGGGRVPNTEAFF.

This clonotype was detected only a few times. This CDR3 reads CASSPPSEMNTEAFF. The CDR3 nucleotides are TGTGCCAGCTCACCACCGTCGGAGATGAACACTGAAGCTTTCTTT. This sequence joins TRBV18 and TRBJ1-1; D uncertain. With 0 bases removed from V and 0 bases from J, the gap between germline ends came to 8 bases. Germline V gene sequence: CDR1 KGHSH, CDR2 LQKENI. The length of the CDR3 is 15 residues.

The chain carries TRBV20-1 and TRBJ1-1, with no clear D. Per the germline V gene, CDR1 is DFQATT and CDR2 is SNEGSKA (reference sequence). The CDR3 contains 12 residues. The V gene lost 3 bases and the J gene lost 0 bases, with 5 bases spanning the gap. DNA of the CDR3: TGCAGTGCTAGCCCGCTGAACACTGAAGCTTTCTTT. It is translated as CSASPLNTEAFF.

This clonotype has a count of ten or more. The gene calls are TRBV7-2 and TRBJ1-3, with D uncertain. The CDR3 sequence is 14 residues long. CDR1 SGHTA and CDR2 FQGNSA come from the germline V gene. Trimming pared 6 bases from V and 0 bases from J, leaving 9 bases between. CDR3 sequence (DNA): TGTGCCAGCAGTCATCGGAGCTCTGGAAACACCATATATTTT. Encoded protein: CASSHRSSGNTIYF.

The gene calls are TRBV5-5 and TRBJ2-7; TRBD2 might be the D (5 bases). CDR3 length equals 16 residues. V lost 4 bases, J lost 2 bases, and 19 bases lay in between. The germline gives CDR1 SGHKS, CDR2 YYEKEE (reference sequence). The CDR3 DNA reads TGTGCCAGCAGCCCGTACGCGGGTAGCGTTACCTACGAGCAGTACTTC. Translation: CASSPYAGSVTYEQYF.

The DNA for the CDR3 is TGTGCCAGTAGTAGAGGGGGCAGGCCCTCCTATGGCTACACCTTC. This codes for CASSRGGRPSYGYTF. This chain connects TRBV19 to TRBJ1-2; 7 nucleotides align to TRBD1. The CDR3 spans 15 residues. V shed 4 bases and J 4 bases; nucleotides not matched to a gene: 9. CDR1 and CDR2 from the germline V gene are LNHDA and SQIVND (reference sequence).

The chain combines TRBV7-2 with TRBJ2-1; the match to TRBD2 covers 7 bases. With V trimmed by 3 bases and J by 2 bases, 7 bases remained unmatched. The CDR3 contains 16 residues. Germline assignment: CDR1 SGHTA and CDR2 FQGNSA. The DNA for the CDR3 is TGTGCCAGCAGCTTCCTTCCGGGAGGAGCCTACAATGAGCAGTTCTTC. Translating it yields CASSFLPGGAYNEQFF.